The sequence of this TCR beta chain was determined in a study of T cells in tuberculosis. The CDR3 extends over 13 amino acids. Looked up from germline, CDR1 is SGHAT and CDR2 is FQNNGV. V lost 1 base, J lost 6 bases, and 7 bases lay in between. The repertoire was sequenced with immunoSEQ multiplex PCR; TCRdb's copy has only in-frame clones and lacks some. This sample carries 20,000 to 25,000 clones, more than 80% of them seen once, and the ten largest clones take 17%. Sequencing was carried out using PBMCs. The TCR sequence derives from a donor aged 10-29 years with latent tuberculosis or without tuberculosis infection. Some clones in this sample may be carry-over from other donors' samples. This sequence joins TRBV11-2 and TRBJ2-4; D not certain. CDR3 in amino acids: CASSLVFRNIQYF. DNA of the CDR3: TGTGCCAGCAGCTTAGTGTTCAGAAACATTCAGTACTTC. Variable domain in full (rest from reference TRBV11-2 and TRBJ2-4): EAGVAQSPRYKIIEKRQSVAFWCNPISGHATLYWYQQILGQGPKLLIQFQNNGVVDDSQLPKDRFSAERLKGVDSTLKIQPAKLEDSAVYLCASSLVFRNIQYFGAGTRLSVL.